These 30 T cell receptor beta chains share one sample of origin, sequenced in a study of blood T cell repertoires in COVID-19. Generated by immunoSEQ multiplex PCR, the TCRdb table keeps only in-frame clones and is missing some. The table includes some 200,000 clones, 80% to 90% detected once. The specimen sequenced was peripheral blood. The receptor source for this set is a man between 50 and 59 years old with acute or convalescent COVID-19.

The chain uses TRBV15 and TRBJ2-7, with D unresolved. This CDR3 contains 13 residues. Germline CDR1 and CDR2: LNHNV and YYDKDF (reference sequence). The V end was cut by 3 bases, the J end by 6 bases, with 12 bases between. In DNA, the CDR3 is TGTGCCACCAGCAGGGCCCCCTCCGCCGAGCAGTACTTC. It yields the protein CATSRAPSAEQYF.

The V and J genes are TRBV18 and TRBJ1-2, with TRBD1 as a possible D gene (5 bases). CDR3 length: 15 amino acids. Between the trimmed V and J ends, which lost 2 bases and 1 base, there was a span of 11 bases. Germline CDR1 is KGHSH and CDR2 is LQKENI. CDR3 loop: CASSPSGQGNYGYTF. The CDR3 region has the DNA TGTGCCAGCTCACCAAGTGGGCAGGGTAACTATGGCTACACCTTC.

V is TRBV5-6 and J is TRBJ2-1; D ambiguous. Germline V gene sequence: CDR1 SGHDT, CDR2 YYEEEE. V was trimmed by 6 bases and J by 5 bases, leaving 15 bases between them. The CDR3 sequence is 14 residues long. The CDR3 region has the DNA TGTGCCAGCAACCAGTTCAGCGCAGACAATGAGCAGTTCTTC. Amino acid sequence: CASNQFSADNEQFF.

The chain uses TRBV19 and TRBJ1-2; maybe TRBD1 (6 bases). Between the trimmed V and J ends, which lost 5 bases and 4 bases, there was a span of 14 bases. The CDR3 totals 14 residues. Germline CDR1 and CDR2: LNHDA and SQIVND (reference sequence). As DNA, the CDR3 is TGTGCCAGTAGTGTCAACAGGGAGGGCTATGGCTACACCTTC. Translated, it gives CASSVNREGYGYTF.

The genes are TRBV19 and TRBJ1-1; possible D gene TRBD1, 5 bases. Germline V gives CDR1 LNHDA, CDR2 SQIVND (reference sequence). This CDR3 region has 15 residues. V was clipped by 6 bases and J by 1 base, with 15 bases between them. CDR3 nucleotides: TGTGCCAGTAGGGAGATCGGGACTCCGAACACTGAAGCTTTCTTT. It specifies CASREIGTPNTEAFF.

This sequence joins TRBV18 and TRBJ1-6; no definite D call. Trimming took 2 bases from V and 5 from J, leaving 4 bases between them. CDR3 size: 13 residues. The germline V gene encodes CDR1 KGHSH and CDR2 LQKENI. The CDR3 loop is CASSPGHNSPLHF. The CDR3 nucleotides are TGTGCCAGCTCACCAGGGCATAATTCACCCCTCCACTTT.

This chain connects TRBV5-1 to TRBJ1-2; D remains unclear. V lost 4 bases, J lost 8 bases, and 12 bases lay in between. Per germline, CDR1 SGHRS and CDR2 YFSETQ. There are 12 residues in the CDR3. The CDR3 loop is CASSRGWEGYTF. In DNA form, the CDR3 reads TGCGCCAGCAGCCGCGGTTGGGAGGGCTACACCTTC.

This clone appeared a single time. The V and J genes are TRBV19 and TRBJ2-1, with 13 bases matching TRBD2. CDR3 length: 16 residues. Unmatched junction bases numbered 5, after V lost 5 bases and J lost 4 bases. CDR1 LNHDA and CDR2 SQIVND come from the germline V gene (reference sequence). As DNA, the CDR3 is TGTGCCAGTAGTTCGGAGACTAGCGGGGGGTACAATGAGCAGTTCTTC. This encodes CASSSETSGGYNEQFF. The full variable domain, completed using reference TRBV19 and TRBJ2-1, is DGGITQSPKYLFRKEGQNVTLSCEQNLNHDAMYWYRQDPGQGLRLIYYSQIVNDFQKGDIAEGYSVSREKKESFPLTVTSAQKNPTAFYLCASSSETSGGYNEQFFGPGTRLTVL.

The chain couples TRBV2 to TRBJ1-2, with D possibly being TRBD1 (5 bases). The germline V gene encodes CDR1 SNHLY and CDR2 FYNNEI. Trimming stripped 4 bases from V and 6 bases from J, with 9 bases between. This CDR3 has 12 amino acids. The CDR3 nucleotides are TGTGCCAGCAGTGCGCGGGACCATGGCTACACCTTC. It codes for CASSARDHGYTF.

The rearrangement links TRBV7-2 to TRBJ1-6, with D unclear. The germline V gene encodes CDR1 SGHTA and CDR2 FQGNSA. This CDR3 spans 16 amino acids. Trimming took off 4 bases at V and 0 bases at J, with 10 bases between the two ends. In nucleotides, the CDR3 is TGTGCCAGCAGCTCCCAGTGGAGCTCCTATAATTCACCCCTCCACTTT. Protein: CASSSQWSSYNSPLHF. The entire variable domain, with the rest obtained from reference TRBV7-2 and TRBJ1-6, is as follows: GAGVSQSPSNKVTEKGKDVELRCDPISGHTALYWYRQSLGQGLEFLIYFQGNSAPDKSGLPSDRFSAERTGGSVSTLTIQRTQQEDSAVYLCASSSQWSSYNSPLHFGNGTRLTVT.

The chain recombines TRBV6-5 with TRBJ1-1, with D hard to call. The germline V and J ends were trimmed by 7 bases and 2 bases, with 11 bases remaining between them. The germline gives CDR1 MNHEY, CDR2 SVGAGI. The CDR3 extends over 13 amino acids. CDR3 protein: CASTRVTNTEAFF. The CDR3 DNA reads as TGTGCCAGCACGAGAGTTACTAACACTGAAGCTTTCTTT.

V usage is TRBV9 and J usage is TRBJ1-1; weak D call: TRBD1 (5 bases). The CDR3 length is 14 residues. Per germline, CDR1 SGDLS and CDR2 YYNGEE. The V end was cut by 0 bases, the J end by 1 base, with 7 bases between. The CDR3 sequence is CASSVDGGNTEAFF. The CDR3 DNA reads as TGTGCCAGCAGCGTAGACGGGGGGAACACTGAAGCTTTCTTT. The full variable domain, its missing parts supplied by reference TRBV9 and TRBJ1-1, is DSGVTQTPKHLITATGQRVTLRCSPRSGDLSVYWYQQSLDQGLQFLIQYYNGEERAKGNILERFSAQQFPDLHSELNLSSLELGDSALYFCASSVDGGNTEAFFGQGTRLTVV.

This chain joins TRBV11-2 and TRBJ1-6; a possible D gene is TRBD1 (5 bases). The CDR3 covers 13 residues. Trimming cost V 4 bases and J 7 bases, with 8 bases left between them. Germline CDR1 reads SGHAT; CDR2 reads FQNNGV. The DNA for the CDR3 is TGTGCCAGCAGCTCGACAGACAATTCACCCCTCCACTTT. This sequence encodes CASSSTDNSPLHF.

Here the CDR3 reads CASSLNRVGGYTF. The CDR3 DNA reads TGTGCCAGCAGCTTGAACAGGGTCGGCGGCTACACCTTC. V gene TRBV5-6 combines with J gene TRBJ1-2; TRBD1 might be the D (6 bases). The V gene's germline CDR1 is SGHDT and CDR2 YYEEEE. Trimming took off 1 base at V and 8 bases at J, with 12 bases between the two ends. There are 13 residues in the CDR3.

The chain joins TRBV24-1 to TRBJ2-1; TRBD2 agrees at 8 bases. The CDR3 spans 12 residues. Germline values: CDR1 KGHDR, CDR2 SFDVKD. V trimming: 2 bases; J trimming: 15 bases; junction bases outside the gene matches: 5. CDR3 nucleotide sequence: TGTGCCACCAGTGATTGGCGGGGGGTAGTGTTCTTC. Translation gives CATSDWRGVVFF.

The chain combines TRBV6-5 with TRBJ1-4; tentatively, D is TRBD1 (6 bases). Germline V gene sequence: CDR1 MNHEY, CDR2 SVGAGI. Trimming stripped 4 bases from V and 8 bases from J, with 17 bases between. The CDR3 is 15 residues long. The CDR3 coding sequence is TGTGCCAGCAGTTCCCTCCAGGGGATTAGCGAAAAACTGTTTTTT. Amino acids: CASSSLQGISEKLFF.

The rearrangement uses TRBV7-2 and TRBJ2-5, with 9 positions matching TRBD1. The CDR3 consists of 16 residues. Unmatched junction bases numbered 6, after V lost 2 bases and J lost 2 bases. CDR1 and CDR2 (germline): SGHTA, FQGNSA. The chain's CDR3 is CASSLLDRGRQETQYF. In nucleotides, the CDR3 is TGTGCCAGCAGCTTACTGGACAGGGGTCGACAAGAGACCCAGTACTTC.

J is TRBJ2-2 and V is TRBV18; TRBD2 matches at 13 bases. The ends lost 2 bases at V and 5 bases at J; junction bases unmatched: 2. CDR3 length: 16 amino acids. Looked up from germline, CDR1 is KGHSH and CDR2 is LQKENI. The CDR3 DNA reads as TGTGCCAGCTCACCATTGGGACTAGCGGGGACCGGGGAGCTGTTTTTT. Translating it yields CASSPLGLAGTGELFF.

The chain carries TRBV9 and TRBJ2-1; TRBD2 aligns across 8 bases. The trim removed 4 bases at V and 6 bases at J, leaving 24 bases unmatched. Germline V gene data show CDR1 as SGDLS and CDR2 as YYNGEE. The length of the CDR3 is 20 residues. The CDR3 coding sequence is TGTGCCAGCAGCCCCCCCTGGGGGGGCGGGGGACTAGTTTATGCCAATGAGCAGTTCTTC. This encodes CASSPPWGGGGLVYANEQFF.

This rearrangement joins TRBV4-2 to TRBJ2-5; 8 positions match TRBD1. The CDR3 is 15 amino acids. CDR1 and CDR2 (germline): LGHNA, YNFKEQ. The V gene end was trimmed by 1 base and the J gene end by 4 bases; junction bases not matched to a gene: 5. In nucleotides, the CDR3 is TGTGCCAGCAGCCAAGGGACAGGGTATTCAGAGACCCAGTACTTC. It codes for CASSQGTGYSETQYF.

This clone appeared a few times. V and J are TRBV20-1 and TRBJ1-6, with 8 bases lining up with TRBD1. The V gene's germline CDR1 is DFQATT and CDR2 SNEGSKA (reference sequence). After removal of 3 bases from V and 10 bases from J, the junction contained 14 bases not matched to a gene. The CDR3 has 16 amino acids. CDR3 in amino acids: CSASEAGQGSRSPLHF. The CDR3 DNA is TGCAGTGCTAGTGAAGCCGGACAGGGATCAAGGTCACCCCTCCACTTT.

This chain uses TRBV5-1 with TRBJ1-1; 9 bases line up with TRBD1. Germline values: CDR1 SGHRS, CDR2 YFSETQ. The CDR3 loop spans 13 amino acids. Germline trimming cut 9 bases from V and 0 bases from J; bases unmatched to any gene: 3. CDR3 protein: CATGTGMNTEAFF. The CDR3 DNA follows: TGCGCCACCGGGACAGGGATGAACACTGAAGCTTTCTTT.

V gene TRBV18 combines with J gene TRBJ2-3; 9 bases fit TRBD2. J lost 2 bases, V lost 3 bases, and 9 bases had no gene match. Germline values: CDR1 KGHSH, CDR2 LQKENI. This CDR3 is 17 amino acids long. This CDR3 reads CASSPGALAGYTDTQYF. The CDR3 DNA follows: TGTGCCAGCTCACCTGGGGCCCTAGCGGGGTACACAGATACGCAGTATTTT.

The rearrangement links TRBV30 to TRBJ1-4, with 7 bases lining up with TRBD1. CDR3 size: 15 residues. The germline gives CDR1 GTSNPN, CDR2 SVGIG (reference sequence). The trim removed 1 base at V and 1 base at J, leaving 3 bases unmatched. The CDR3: CAWSGRGRTNEKLFF. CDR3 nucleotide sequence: TGTGCCTGGAGTGGGAGGGGGCGAACTAATGAAAAACTGTTTTTT.

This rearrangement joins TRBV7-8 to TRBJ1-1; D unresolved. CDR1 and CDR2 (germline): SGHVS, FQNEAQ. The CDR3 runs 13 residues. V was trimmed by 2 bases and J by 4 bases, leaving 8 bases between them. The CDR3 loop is CASSLWEVTEAFF. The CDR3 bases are TGTGCCAGCAGCTTATGGGAGGTCACTGAAGCTTTCTTT. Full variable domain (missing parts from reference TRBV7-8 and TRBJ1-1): GAGVSQSPRYKVAKRGQDVALRCDPISGHVSLFWYQQALGQGPEFLTYFQNEAQLDKSGLPSDRFFAERPEGSVSTLKIQRTQQEDSAVYLCASSLWEVTEAFFGQGTRLTVV.

The CDR3 nucleotides read TGTGCCAGCTCAAAGGGACTGAACACCGGGGAGCTGTTTTTT. Translated, it gives CASSKGLNTGELFF. The chain employs TRBV18 and TRBJ2-2; a weak D match, TRBD2 (6 bases). This CDR3 is built from 14 residues. The V end was cut by 5 bases, the J end by 1 base, with 8 bases between. The germline gives CDR1 KGHSH, CDR2 LQKENI.

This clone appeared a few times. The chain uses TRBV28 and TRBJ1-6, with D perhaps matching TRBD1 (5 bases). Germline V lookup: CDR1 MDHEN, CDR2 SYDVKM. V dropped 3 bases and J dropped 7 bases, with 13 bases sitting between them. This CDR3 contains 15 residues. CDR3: CASSFTGGANSPLHF. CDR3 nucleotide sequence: TGTGCCAGCAGTTTTACAGGAGGGGCGAATTCACCCCTCCACTTT.

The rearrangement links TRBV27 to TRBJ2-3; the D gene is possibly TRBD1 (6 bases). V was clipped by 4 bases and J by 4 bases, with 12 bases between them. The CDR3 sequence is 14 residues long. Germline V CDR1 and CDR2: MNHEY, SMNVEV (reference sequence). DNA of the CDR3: TGTGCCAGCAGTTCGCACAGGGTCCCAGATACGCAGTATTTT. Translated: CASSSHRVPDTQYF.

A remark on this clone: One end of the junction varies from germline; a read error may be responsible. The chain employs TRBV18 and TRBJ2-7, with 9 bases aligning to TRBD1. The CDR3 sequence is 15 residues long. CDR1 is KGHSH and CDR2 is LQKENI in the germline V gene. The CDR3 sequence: CASSPPSTTGGEQYF. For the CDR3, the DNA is TGTGCCAGCTCCCCACCTAGCACGACAGGGGGCGAGCAGTACTTC.

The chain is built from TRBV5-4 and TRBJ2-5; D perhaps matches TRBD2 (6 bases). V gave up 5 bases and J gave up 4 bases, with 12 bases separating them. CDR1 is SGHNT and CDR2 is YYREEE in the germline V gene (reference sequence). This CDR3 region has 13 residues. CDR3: CASSSLEGETQYF. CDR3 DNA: TGTGCCAGCAGTTCTCTGGAGGGAGAGACCCAGTACTTC.